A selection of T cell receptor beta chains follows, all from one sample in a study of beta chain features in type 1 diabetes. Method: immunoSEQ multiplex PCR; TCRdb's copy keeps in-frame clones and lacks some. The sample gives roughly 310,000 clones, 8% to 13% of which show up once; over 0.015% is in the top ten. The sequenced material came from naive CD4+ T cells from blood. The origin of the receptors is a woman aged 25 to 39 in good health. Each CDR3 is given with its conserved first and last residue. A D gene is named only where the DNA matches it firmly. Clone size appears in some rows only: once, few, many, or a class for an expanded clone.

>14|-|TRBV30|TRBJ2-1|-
CAWEAGIAYNEQFF
TGTGCCTGGGAAGCCGGGATAGCCTACAATGAGCAGTTCTTC
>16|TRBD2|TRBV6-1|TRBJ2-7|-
CASSGGTSGTQLEQYF
TGTGCCAGCAGTGGCGGGACTAGCGGGACACAACTCGAGCAGTACTTC
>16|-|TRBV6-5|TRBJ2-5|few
CASSYSRVPILETQYF
TGTGCCAGCAGTTACTCGAGGGTGCCGATTCTAGAGACCCAGTACTTC
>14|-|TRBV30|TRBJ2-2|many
CAWTPGGTTGELFF
TGTGCCTGGACCCCTGGCGGGACCACCGGGGAGCTGTTTTTT
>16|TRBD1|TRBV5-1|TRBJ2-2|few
CASSTGTGGASGELFF
TGCGCCAGCAGCACCGGGACAGGGGGCGCCTCGGGGGAGCTGTTTTTT
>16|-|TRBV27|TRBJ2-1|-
CASSLREGVFYNEQFF
TGTGCCAGCAGTTTAAGGGAAGGGGTGTTTTACAATGAGCAGTTCTTC
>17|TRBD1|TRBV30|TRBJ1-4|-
CAWSLPGQASTNEKLFF
TGTGCCTGGAGTCTCCCGGGACAGGCGTCAACTAATGAAAAACTGTTTTTT
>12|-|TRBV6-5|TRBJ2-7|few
CASRIETGEQYF
TGTGCCAGCAGGATAGAAACAGGCGAGCAGTACTTC
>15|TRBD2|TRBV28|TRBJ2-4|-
CASSGGLAAKNIQYF
TGTGCCAGCAGCGGGGGACTAGCGGCGAAAAACATTCAGTACTTC
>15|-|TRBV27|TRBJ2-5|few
CASSLWLEGQETQYF
TGTGCCAGCAGTTTATGGCTAGAGGGCCAAGAGACCCAGTACTTC
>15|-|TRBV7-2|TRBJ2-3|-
CASSLNGVIADTQYF
TGTGCCAGCAGCTTAAACGGGGTTATCGCGGATACGCAGTATTTT
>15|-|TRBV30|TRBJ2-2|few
CAWRAGNVATGELFF
TGTGCCTGGAGGGCAGGGAACGTGGCCACCGGGGAGCTGTTTTTT
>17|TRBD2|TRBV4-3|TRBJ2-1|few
CASSQGLAGNSYNEQFF
TGCGCCAGCAGCCAAGGACTAGCGGGGAACTCCTACAATGAGCAGTTCTTC
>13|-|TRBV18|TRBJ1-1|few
CASSPAPNTEAFF
TGTGCCAGCTCACCGGCACCGAACACTGAAGCTTTCTTT
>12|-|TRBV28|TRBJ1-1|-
CASSSVNTEAFF
TGTGCCAGCAGTTCCGTGAACACTGAAGCTTTCTTT
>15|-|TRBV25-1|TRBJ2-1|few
CASQTNEGVYNEQFF
TGTGCCAGCCAGACGAATGAGGGGGTTTACAATGAGCAGTTCTTC